This TCR beta chain was documented in a study of CD8 T cells in Susac syndrome. The wider study: Intravenous immunoglobulin alone or corticosteroids were being given to patients with Susac syndrome at blood draw, unless they were therapy-naive.

From blood CD8+ and CD4+ T cells, the TCR beta chain was sequenced. TEMRA cells were enriched by FACS, and CD4+ and CD8+ T cells were negatively isolated. Reverse transcription of about 0.45 to 1 ug RNA was performed with random hexamers. Each CDR3 protein is one row after TCRdb ran MiXCR on the immunoSEQ multiplex PCR reads. The table lists about 120,000 distinct CDR3 sequences, just over 95% of them singletons, with roughly 0.14% in the top ten. V lost 4 bases to trimming and J lost 8 bases; unmatched junction nucleotides: 3. Per the germline V gene, CDR1 is KGHDR and CDR2 is SFDVKD. The CDR3 spans 15 residues.

The receptor's source is a human donor with Susac syndrome. Sequenced input: CD4+ T cells from PBMCs. V and J are TRBV24-1 and TRBJ2-1; TRBD2 matches at 14 bases. The CDR3 sequence is CATSDRGLAGDEQFF. The CDR3 DNA follows: TGTGCCACCAGTGACCGGGGACTAGCGGGAGATGAGCAGTTCTTC.